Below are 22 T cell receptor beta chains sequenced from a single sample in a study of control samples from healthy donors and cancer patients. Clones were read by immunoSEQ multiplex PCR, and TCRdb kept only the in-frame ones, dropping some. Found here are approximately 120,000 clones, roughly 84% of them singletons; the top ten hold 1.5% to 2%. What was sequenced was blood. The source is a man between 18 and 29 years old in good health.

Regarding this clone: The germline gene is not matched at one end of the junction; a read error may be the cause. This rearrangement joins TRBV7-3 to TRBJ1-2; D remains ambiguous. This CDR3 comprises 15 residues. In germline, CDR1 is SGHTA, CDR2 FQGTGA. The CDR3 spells CASSPEPGGNSGYTF. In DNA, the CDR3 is TGTGCCAGCAGCCCAGAACCGGGTGGGAACTCTGGCTACACCTTC.

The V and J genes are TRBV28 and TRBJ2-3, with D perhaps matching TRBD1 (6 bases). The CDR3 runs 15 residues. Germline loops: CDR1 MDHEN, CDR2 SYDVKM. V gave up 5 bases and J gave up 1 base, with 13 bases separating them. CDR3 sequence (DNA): TGTGCCAGCAGTATTAACAGGGCGGGCACAGATACGCAGTATTTT. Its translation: CASSINRAGTDTQYF.

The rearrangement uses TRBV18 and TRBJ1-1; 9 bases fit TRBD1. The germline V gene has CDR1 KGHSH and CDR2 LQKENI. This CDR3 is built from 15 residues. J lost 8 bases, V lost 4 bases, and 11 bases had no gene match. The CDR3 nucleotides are TGTGCCAGCTCACGTAAGGGGACAGGGTGGAGGGAAGCTTTCTTT. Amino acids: CASSRKGTGWREAFF.

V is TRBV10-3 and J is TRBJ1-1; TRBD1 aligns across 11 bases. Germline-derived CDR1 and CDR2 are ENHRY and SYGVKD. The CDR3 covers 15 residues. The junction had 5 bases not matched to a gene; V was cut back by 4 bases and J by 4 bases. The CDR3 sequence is CAISGLGTGGTEAFF. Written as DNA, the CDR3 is TGTGCCATCAGTGGATTAGGGACAGGGGGCACTGAAGCTTTCTTT.

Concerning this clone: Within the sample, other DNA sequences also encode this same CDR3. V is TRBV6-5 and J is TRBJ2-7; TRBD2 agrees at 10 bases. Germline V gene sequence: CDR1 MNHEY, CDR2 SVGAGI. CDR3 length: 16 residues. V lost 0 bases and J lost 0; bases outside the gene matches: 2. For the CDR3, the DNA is TGTGCCAGCAGTTACTCCGCTAGCGGGAGCTCCTACGAGCAGTACTTC. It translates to CASSYSASGSSYEQYF.

The CDR3 sequence is CASSLTGTDYGANVLTF. The CDR3, as DNA: TGTGCCAGCAGCTTGACCGGGACAGATTATGGGGCCAACGTCCTGACTTTC. This chain links TRBV5-4 with TRBJ2-6; 7 bases are a match to TRBD1. CDR1 SGHNT and CDR2 YYREEE come from the germline V gene (reference sequence). This CDR3 has 17 amino acids. V shed 1 base and J 3 bases; nucleotides not matched to a gene: 7.

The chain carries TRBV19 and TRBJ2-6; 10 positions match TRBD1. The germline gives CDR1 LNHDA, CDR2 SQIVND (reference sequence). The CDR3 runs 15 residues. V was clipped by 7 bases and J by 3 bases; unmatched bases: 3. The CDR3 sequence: CASMDRGYGANVLTF. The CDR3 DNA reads TGTGCCAGTATGGACAGGGGGTATGGGGCCAACGTCCTGACTTTC. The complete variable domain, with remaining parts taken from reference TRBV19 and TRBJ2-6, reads DGGITQSPKYLFRKEGQNVTLSCEQNLNHDAMYWYRQDPGQGLRLIYYSQIVNDFQKGDIAEGYSVSREKKESFPLTVTSAQKNPTAFYLCASMDRGYGANVLTFGAGSRLTVL.

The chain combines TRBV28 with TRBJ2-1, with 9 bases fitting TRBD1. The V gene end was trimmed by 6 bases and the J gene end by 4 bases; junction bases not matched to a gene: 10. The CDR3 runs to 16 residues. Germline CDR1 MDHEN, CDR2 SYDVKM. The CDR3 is CASSPPRQGGYNEQFF. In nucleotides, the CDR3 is TGTGCCAGCAGCCCTCCCCGACAGGGGGGGTACAATGAGCAGTTCTTC.

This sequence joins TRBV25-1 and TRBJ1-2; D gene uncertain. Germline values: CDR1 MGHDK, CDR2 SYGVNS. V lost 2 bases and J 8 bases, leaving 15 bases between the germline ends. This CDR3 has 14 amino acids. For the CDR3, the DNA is TGTGCCAGCAGTGAACGGGTAGGAGGGCTCGGCTACACCTTC. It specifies CASSERVGGLGYTF.

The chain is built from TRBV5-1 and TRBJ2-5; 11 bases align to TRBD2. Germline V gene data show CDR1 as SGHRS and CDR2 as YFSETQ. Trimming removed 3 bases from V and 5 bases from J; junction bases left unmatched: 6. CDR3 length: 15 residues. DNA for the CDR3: TGCGCCAGCAGCTCCGGGACTAGCGGCGGCGAGACCCAGTACTTC. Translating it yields CASSSGTSGGETQYF.

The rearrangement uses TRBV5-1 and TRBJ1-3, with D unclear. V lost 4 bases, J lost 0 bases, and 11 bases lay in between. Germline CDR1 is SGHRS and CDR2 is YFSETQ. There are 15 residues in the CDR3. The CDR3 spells CASSPALGSGNTIYF. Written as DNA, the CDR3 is TGCGCCAGCAGCCCGGCCTTGGGCTCTGGAAACACCATATATTTT.

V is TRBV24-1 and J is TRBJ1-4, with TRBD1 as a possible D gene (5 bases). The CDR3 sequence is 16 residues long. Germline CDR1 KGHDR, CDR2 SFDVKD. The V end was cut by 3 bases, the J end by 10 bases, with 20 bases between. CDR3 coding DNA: TGTGCCACCAGTGATGCCCAGGAGGGGACCCCGAGAAAACTGTTTTTT. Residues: CATSDAQEGTPRKLFF.

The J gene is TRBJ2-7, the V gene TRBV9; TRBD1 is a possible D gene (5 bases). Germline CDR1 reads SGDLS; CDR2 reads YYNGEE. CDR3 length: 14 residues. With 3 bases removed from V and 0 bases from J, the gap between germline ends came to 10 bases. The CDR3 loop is CASSGRQNSYEQYF. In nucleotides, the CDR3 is TGTGCCAGCAGCGGCCGACAGAACTCCTACGAGCAGTACTTC.

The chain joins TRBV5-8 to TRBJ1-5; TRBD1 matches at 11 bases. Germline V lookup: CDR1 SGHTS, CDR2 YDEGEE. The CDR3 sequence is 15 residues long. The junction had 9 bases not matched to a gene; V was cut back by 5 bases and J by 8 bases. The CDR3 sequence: CASSPGQGAREPQHF. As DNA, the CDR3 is TGTGCCAGCAGTCCAGGACAGGGGGCGAGGGAGCCCCAGCATTTT.

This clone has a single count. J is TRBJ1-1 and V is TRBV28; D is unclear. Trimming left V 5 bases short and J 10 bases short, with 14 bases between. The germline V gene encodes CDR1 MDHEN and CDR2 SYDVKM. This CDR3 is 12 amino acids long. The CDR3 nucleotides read TGTGCCAGCAGTATTGGAAGTCGGGCAGCTTTCTTT. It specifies CASSIGSRAAFF.

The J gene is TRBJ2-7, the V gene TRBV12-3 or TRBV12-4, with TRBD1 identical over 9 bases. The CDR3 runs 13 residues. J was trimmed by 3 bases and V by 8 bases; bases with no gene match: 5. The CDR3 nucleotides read TGTGCCAGCGGGGACAGGGCTCGCTACGAGCAGTACTTC. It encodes CASGDRARYEQYF.

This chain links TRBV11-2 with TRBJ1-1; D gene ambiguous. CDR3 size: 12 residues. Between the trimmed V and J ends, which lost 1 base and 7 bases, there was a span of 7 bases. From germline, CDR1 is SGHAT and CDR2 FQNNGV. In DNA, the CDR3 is TGTGCCAGCAGCTTAGCCCGACTTGAAGCTTTCTTT. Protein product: CASSLARLEAFF.

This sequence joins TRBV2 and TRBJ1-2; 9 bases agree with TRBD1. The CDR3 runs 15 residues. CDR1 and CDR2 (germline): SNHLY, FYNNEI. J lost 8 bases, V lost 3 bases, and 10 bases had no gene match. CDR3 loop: CASSEVGTGKVGYTF. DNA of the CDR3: TGTGCCAGCAGTGAGGTCGGGACAGGGAAGGTCGGCTACACCTTC.

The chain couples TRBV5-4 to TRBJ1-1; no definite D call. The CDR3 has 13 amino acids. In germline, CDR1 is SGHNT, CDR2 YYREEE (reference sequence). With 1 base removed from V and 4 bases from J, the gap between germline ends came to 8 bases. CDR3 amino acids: CASSLWSSTEAFF. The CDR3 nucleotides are TGTGCCAGCAGCTTGTGGTCATCCACTGAAGCTTTCTTT.

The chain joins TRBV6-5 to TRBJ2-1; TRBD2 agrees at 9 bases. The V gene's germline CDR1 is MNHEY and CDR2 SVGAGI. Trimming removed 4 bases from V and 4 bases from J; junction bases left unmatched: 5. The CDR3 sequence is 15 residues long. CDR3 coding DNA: TGTGCCAGCAGTTCCTATAGCGGGGGATACAATGAGCAGTTCTTC. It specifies CASSSYSGGYNEQFF.

The DNA of the CDR3 is TGTGCCAGCAGCGTAGCCCCAGGGGGCGACTATGGCTACACCTTC. Translating it yields CASSVAPGGDYGYTF. This chain uses TRBV9 with TRBJ1-2; the match to TRBD1 covers 8 bases. The CDR3 spans 15 residues. Germline CDR1 reads SGDLS; CDR2 reads YYNGEE. The trim removed 0 bases at V and 3 bases at J, leaving 4 bases unmatched.

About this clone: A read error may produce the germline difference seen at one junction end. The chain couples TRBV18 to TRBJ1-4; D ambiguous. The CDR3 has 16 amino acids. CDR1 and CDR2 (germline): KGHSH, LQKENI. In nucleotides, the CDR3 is TGTGCCAGCTCACCCGGTTTAGGTGTGGAGCTAAGTTTGGTTCAGTTT. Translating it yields CASSPGLGVELSLVQF.